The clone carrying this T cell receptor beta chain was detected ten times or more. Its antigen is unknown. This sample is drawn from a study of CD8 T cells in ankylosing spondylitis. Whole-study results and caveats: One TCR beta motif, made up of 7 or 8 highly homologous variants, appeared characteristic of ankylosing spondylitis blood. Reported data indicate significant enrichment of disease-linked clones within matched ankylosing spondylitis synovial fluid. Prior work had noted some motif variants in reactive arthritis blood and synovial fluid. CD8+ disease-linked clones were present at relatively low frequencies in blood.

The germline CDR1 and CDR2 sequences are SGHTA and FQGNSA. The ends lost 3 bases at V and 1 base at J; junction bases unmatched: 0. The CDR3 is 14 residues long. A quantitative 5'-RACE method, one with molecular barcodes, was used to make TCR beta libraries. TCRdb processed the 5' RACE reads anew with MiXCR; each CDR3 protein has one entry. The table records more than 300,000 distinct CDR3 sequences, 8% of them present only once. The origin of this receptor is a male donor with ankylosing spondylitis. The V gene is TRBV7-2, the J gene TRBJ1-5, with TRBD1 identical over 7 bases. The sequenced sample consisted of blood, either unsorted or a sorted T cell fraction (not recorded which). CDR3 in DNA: TGTGCCAGCAGCTTCAGGGGGAGCAATCAGCCCCAGCATTTT. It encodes CASSFRGSNQPQHF.